The source of this T cell receptor (beta chain) is a study of CD8+ T cells in alopecia areata (dated by TCRdb to 2016 to 2019). With regard to the full study: The treated patients, all with moderate-to-severe alopecia areata, were enrolled in an open-label pilot trial of oral tofacitinib given at 5 to 10 mg twice daily. RNA was obtained with the PAXgene miRNA kit for fixed scalp, the miRNeasy kit for PBMCs, and the RNeasy kit for mouse skin. Tofacitinib-treated patients had biopsies at baseline and at 4 and 24 weeks of treatment, with a later scalp biopsy in several patients. Patients received tofacitinib for 6 to 18 months and were then followed off drug for 6 months to check for delayed response and recurrence. Disease severity in treated patients was measured with the SALT score, which quantifies the percentage of affected scalp surface area. TCRbeta CDR3 regions were amplified by immunoSEQ multiplex PCR with 35 Vbeta forward and 13 Jbeta reverse primers. The study used high-throughput TCRbeta sequencing to examine T cell clonal expansion in alopecia areata, in both the C3H/HeJ mouse model and human patients. Clonality in the scalp was compared among normal scalp (n=4), patchy alopecia areata scalp (n=8), and alopecia totalis/universalis scalp (n=8). In humans, TCRbeta sequencing was performed on scalp tissue and on sorted CD4+ and CD8+ peripheral blood T cells from healthy controls and from patients with patchy or totalis/universalis alopecia areata. What the research found in general, with its limitations: TCR sequences shared between patients were less clear than in mice, possibly partly because of HLA diversity in the patient population. Tofacitinib significantly lowered scalp clonality and the number of expanded CD8+ clones among the top 100 scalp clones. Compared with normal scalp, lesional scalp had higher clonality and more expanded CD8+ clones, particularly in alopecia totalis/universalis, a pattern that suggests antigenic drive. Because the treated cohort was small and had only one nonresponder, larger studies are needed to examine links between baseline CD8+ expansion and response. Resident alphabeta T cells in normal human skin are also sequenced, complicating scalp TCR repertoire analysis, unlike mouse skin dominated by gammadelta T cells. During tofacitinib treatment, many expanded lesional clones remained in scalp and blood, and this persistence may partly explain relapse after treatment is stopped.

The time point label for this specimen denotes: roughly 27 days on oral tofacitinib. The meaning of the sample's treatment or condition label: oral pan-JAK inhibitor, 5-10 mg twice daily. Peripheral blood and lesional scalp punch biopsies were obtained from patients with alopecia areata. PBMCs were isolated by density centrifugation and stained for CD3, CD4 and CD8, and CD4+ and CD8+ T cells were sorted on a FACSAria. Regarding this clone: Its specific antigen is unknown. No base quality values were provided; no much bigger clone lies one nucleotide off.

The receptor library was made with the immunoSEQ multiplex PCR assay. To provide template for TCR sequencing, every sample had RNA extracted and reverse transcribed into cDNA. First-strand cDNA was synthesized using SuperScript III with a 2:1 mix of oligo-dT and random hexamers. Amplification bias was assessed with a synthetic immune receptor repertoire, and residual bias was removed computationally. As for the authors' bioinformatics: Raw reads were preprocessed to remove errors, and CDR3 was defined according to IMGT conventions as the region from the conserved cysteine to phenylalanine. Clonality was computed by normalizing Shannon entropy by log2 of the number of productive unique TCRs and subtracting the result from 1. CD4 or CD8 identity of scalp clones was inferred by cross-referencing scalp TCRbeta sequences with sorted blood CD4 and CD8 repertoires. TCRdb retrieved this table from immuneACCESS and kept in-frame rearrangements only. Not all clones are present; in checked studies, unresolved V genes account for under half, and no reason is known for the remainder. The DNA was the basis for D and trimming; V, J and clone size are from that table. This sample is represented by about 140,000 clones; roughly four fifths of them were singletons. Clones ranked in the top ten supply around 25% of the sample.

According to the germline V gene (reference sequence), CDR1 reads MNHEY and CDR2 reads SMNVEV. Trimming removed 2 bases from V and 2 bases from J, leaving 13 bases between the germline ends. From its cysteine to its phenylalanine, the CDR3 spans 15 amino acids. CDR3 DNA only is kept here, 45 bases in frame from base 1. The sample in question was CD8+ T cells sorted from blood, obtained at week 4, from a patient treated with tofacitinib. The chain uses TRBV27 and TRBJ2-7; a weak D assignment points to TRBD1 (6 bases agree). The TCR sequence derives from a human donor with alopecia areata. The CDR3 loop reads CASSLRTAGAYEQYF. In nucleotides, the sequence is TGTGCCAGCAGTTTAAGGACAGCCGGAGCCTACGAGCAGTACTTC.